This note documents a single T cell receptor (beta chain) sequence. The target antigen is unknown. The data were obtained in a study of blood T cells in healthy people across ages. Notes on the study in general: In the absence of known donor CMV status, changes in expanded clonotypes were possibly confounded. Across the age range, TCR beta diversity per million T cells fell in a roughly linear way.

The CDR3 consists of 15 residues. Unmatched junction bases numbered 11, after V lost 3 bases and J lost 8 bases. Germline values: CDR1 MGHRA, CDR2 YSYEKL. Primers used in a second PCR of about 6 to 11 cycles were a sample-barcoded 5' primer and a J-beta primer mix. Each cDNA molecule was tagged by a template-switch adaptor with 12 random nucleotides. TCRdb reprocessed the 5' RACE reads via MiXCR and lists one record per CDR3 protein. Of fewer than 2,000,000 distinct CDR3 sequences listed, about 31% are singletons. Samples had at least 6 million PBMCs isolated from them. The sequencing input was blood. V and J are TRBV4-1 and TRBJ1-2, with TRBD1 identical over 8 bases. This TCR came from a woman younger than 45 in good health. CDR3 region: CASSQWDRTRGGYTF. CDR3 nucleotide sequence: TGCGCCAGCAGCCAGTGGGACAGGACTAGAGGCGGCTACACCTTC.